The 3 T cell receptor beta chains reported below all come from one sample, sequenced in a study of blood T cell repertoires in COVID-19. Measured with immunoSEQ multiplex PCR; TCRdb has only the in-frame clones, and not every one. Of 300,000 to 400,000 clones listed, over 80% are singletons. Material: peripheral blood. These receptors all stem from a woman in her forties or fifties with COVID-19, enrolled during active disease.

This chain uses TRBV27 with TRBJ2-7, with TRBD2 as a possible D gene (6 bases). Per the germline V gene, CDR1 is MNHEY and CDR2 is SMNVEV (reference sequence). V dropped 0 bases and J dropped 3 bases, with 6 bases sitting between them. This CDR3 is 13 amino acids long. The CDR3: CASSLSTSYEQYF. The DNA of the CDR3 is TGTGCCAGCAGTTTATCGACTAGCTACGAGCAGTACTTC.

The chain combines TRBV25-1 with TRBJ2-1; 7 nucleotides align to TRBD1. The CDR3 is 16 residues long. CDR1 is MGHDK and CDR2 is SYGVNS in the germline V gene. J gave up 3 bases and V 2 bases, and 7 bases lay outside the gene matches. The CDR3 reads CASSELAGTVYNEQFF. CDR3 in DNA: TGTGCCAGCAGTGAACTCGCCGGGACAGTCTACAATGAGCAGTTCTTC.

The genes are TRBV5-1 and TRBJ2-2; no firm D call. Trimming removed 2 bases at V and 1 base at J, with 9 bases between. There are 15 residues in the CDR3. Germline V gives CDR1 SGHRS, CDR2 YFSETQ. As DNA, the CDR3 is TGCGCCAGCAGCTTCAATGCAGGGAACACCGGGGAGCTGTTTTTT. This codes for CASSFNAGNTGELFF.